These 20 T cell receptor beta chains were all obtained from the same sample, sequenced in a study of T cell responses to AZD1222 COVID-19 vaccine. Measured with immunoSEQ multiplex PCR; TCRdb has only the in-frame clones, and not every one. This table holds around 130,000 clones, 85% to 95% found once. Material: peripheral blood, obtained on day 0 of AZD1222 vaccination. Every receptor here comes from an adult in good health.

This rearrangement joins TRBV7-8 to TRBJ1-2; TRBD1 aligns across 7 bases. Germline values: CDR1 SGHVS, CDR2 FQNEAQ. J lost 4 bases, V lost 3 bases, and 5 bases had no gene match. CDR3 length equals 14 residues. The CDR3 is CASSFRDRAYGYTF. The CDR3 DNA is TGTGCCAGCAGCTTTCGAGACAGGGCCTATGGCTACACCTTC.

The chain employs TRBV9 and TRBJ1-3; tentatively, D is TRBD1 (6 bases). V was shortened by 3 bases and J by 4 bases, with 17 bases between the two germline ends. Germline lookup yields CDR1 SGDLS and CDR2 YYNGEE. The CDR3 has 16 amino acids. The CDR3 DNA reads TGTGCCAGCAGCGGACAGTCACAGGGCCTCGGAAACACCATATATTTT. It translates to CASSGQSQGLGNTIYF.

This sequence joins TRBV11-2 and TRBJ1-4, with a weak D call TRBD1 (6 bases). Germline values: CDR1 SGHAT, CDR2 FQNNGV. Trimming shortened V by 5 bases and J by 3 bases, and 13 bases separated the two germline ends. The CDR3 is 15 amino acids. CDR3 residues: CASSILGHPNEKLFF. CDR3 nucleotides: TGTGCCAGCAGCATATTGGGACACCCTAATGAAAAACTGTTTTTT.

The chain uses TRBV5-4 and TRBJ1-2; possible D gene TRBD1, 6 bases. Trimming cost V 2 bases and J 4 bases, with 12 bases left between them. Per the germline V gene, CDR1 is SGHNT and CDR2 is YYREEE (reference sequence). The CDR3 covers 14 residues. The CDR3 DNA is TGTGCCAGCAGCTTACGACAGGACTTCTATGGCTACACCTTC. Translation gives CASSLRQDFYGYTF.

The chain links TRBV4-1 to TRBJ1-6, with 10 bases identical to TRBD1. CDR3 size: 18 residues. The trim removed 3 bases at V and 2 bases at J, leaving 7 bases unmatched. CDR1 is MGHRA, CDR2 YSYEKL, per germline. CDR3 nucleotide sequence: TGCGCCAGCAGCCAGAGCAGACAGGGGGCAACCTATAATTCACCCCTCCACTTT. Translated: CASSQSRQGATYNSPLHF.

This sequence joins TRBV4-1 and TRBJ1-4, with 7 bases that match TRBD1. The CDR3 has 17 amino acids. V was pared by 5 bases and J by 5 bases, with 14 bases of the junction left unmatched. Germline CDR1 and CDR2: MGHRA and YSYEKL. CDR3 DNA sequence: TGCGCCAGCAGCTCTACTGACTTTGGGACAGTAAATGAAAAACTGTTTTTT. Translating gives CASSSTDFGTVNEKLFF.

The chain combines TRBV10-2 with TRBJ2-1, with 10 bases that match TRBD2. V lost 8 bases, J lost 3 bases, and 4 bases stayed unmatched. The CDR3 is 14 residues long. Looked up from germline, CDR1 is WSHSY and CDR2 is SAAADI. The CDR3 DNA sequence: TGCGCCAGCTTTGGACTAGCGGTCTACAATGAGCAGTTCTTC. It encodes CASFGLAVYNEQFF.

The chain links TRBV6-5 to TRBJ1-2; maybe TRBD1 (6 bases). Trimming shortened V by 3 bases and J by 3 bases, and 14 bases separated the two germline ends. Germline V gene sequence: CDR1 MNHEY, CDR2 SVGAGI. There are 15 residues in the CDR3. CDR3 coding DNA: TGTGCCAGCAGTTATGTGTCGGGGGCCTACTATGGCTACACCTTC. It is translated as CASSYVSGAYYGYTF.

The CDR3 DNA is TGTGCCAGCAGCGGGGCTTCTAACTATGGCTACACCTTC. Translation gives CASSGASNYGYTF. The genes are TRBV9 and TRBJ1-2; D unclear. There are 13 residues in the CDR3. Trimming left V 3 bases short and J 0 bases short, with 6 bases between. Germline loops: CDR1 SGDLS, CDR2 YYNGEE.

This chain joins TRBV6-6 and TRBJ1-2; D is possibly TRBD1 (5 bases). Trimming took off 0 bases at V and 5 bases at J, with 13 bases between the two ends. Germline values: CDR1 MNHNY, CDR2 SVGAGI (reference sequence). The CDR3 loop spans 15 amino acids. CDR3: CASSYSAGSLYGYTF. The CDR3 DNA reads as TGTGCCAGCAGTTACTCGGCAGGGTCACTTTATGGCTACACCTTC.

The V and J genes are TRBV5-1 and TRBJ2-1; TRBD1 is a possible D gene (6 bases). In germline, CDR1 is SGHRS, CDR2 YFSETQ. V was cut by 2 bases and J by 1 base, with 16 bases left in between. The CDR3 is 17 residues long. The CDR3 coding sequence is TGCGCCAGCAGCTTAGGTAGGACAGAACGATCCTACAATGAGCAGTTCTTC. Its protein product is CASSLGRTERSYNEQFF. Looking up the rest from reference TRBV5-1 and TRBJ2-1 gives the full variable domain: KAGVTQTPRYLIKTRGQQVTLSCSPISGHRSVSWYQQTPGQGLQFLFEYFSETQRNKGNFPGRFSGRQFSNSRSEMNVSTLELGDSALYLCASSLGRTERSYNEQFFGPGTRLTVL.

The genes are TRBV30 and TRBJ2-1; the match to TRBD2 covers 12 bases. V lost 5 bases, J lost 4 bases, and 3 bases stayed unmatched. This CDR3 contains 14 residues. Germline values: CDR1 GTSNPN, CDR2 SVGIG (reference sequence). The CDR3 bases are TGTGCCTGGCGACTAGCGGGGGAGTACAATGAGCAGTTCTTC. This codes for CAWRLAGEYNEQFF.

The rearrangement joins TRBV5-1 to TRBJ1-5; TRBD1 is a possible D gene (6 bases). This CDR3 has 16 residues. Trimming pared 1 base from V and 2 bases from J, leaving 13 bases between. Germline CDR1 SGHRS, CDR2 YFSETQ. The DNA for the CDR3 is TGCGCCAGCAGCTTGTACGGGGGCATGGGCAATCAGCCCCAGCATTTT. Its translation: CASSLYGGMGNQPQHF.

This chain joins TRBV7-9 and TRBJ2-3, with 9 bases aligning to TRBD1. After removal of 5 bases from V and 3 bases from J, the junction contained 9 bases not matched to a gene. The CDR3 sequence is 16 residues long. Germline CDR1 and CDR2: SEHNR and FQNEAQ (reference sequence). The CDR3 sequence is CASSTHRGLGTDTQYF. CDR3 in DNA: TGTGCCAGCAGCACCCACAGGGGGCTCGGGACAGATACGCAGTATTTT.

This sequence joins TRBV5-1 and TRBJ1-2; 7 nucleotides match TRBD1. The V gene's germline CDR1 is SGHRS and CDR2 YFSETQ. V trimming: 0 bases; J trimming: 6 bases; junction bases outside the gene matches: 5. The CDR3 is 14 amino acids. CDR3: CASSLAYRGDGYTF. In DNA, the CDR3 is TGCGCCAGCAGCTTGGCCTACAGGGGAGATGGCTACACCTTC.

The chain links TRBV7-9 to TRBJ2-1, with a tentative D call TRBD1 (5 bases). The CDR3 contains 15 residues. V was trimmed by 2 bases and J by 3 bases, leaving 11 bases between them. CDR1 is SEHNR and CDR2 is FQNEAQ in the germline V gene (reference sequence). For the CDR3, the DNA is TGTGCCAGCAGCTTAACCCAGGGCGGCTACAATGAGCAGTTCTTC. It specifies CASSLTQGGYNEQFF.

This clone was counted between two and nine times. This chain uses TRBV5-4 with TRBJ2-2, with D hard to call. The CDR3 has 12 residues. V was pared by 4 bases and J by 0 bases, with 1 base between. From germline, CDR1 is SGHNT and CDR2 YYREEE (reference sequence). DNA for the CDR3: TGTGCCAGCAGCCCGAACACCGGGGAGCTGTTTTTT. Encoded protein: CASSPNTGELFF.

This chain links TRBV18 with TRBJ2-2, with 9 bases identical to TRBD1. Germline V gene lookup returns CDR1 KGHSH and CDR2 LQKENI. J was trimmed by 1 base and V by 6 bases; bases with no gene match: 12. This CDR3 spans 18 amino acids. In nucleotides, the CDR3 is TGTGCCAGCTCCGTAAATACAGGGGGCGGATTGAACACCGGGGAGCTGTTTTTT. Translation gives CASSVNTGGGLNTGELFF.

This chain links TRBV20-1 with TRBJ1-2; maybe TRBD1 (6 bases). V was trimmed by 3 bases and J by 3 bases, leaving 14 bases between them. CDR3 length equals 14 residues. CDR1 DFQATT and CDR2 SNEGSKA come from the germline V gene (reference sequence). As DNA, the CDR3 is TGCAGTGCTAGTCTTCCGGGACAAGACTATGGCTACACCTTC. Its translation is CSASLPGQDYGYTF.

In its sample, this clone was seen once. CDR3 in DNA: TGTGCCACCAGCAGCCTCACCCGGGACAGGGGCAATGAGCAGTTCTTC. This codes for CATSSLTRDRGNEQFF. The chain has TRBV15 and TRBJ2-1; 10 nucleotides match TRBD1. In germline, CDR1 is LNHNV, CDR2 YYDKDF (reference sequence). Trimming removed 3 bases from V and 6 bases from J; junction bases left unmatched: 8. The CDR3 covers 16 residues.